Detailed here is one T cell receptor (beta chain). Per germline, CDR1 MNHEY and CDR2 SVGAGI. V was pared by 5 bases and J by 7 bases, with 17 bases between. The CDR3 has 14 amino acids. Repertoires were generated with immunoSEQ multiplex PCR, while TCRdb's copy carries only in-frame clones and drops some. The sample has tens of thousands of clones, nearly 85% seen once; the top ten hold 29%. The data were taken from a study of blood T cell repertoires in COVID-19. Study-wide context: Sample material is recorded as cDNA or gDNA derived from T cells, B-cell-depleted T cells, or PBMCs.

This sequence joins TRBV6-5 and TRBJ1-2; the D gene is possibly TRBD1 (6 bases). Sequenced sample: peripheral blood. The sequence derives from a woman older than 75 with acute or convalescent COVID-19. Here the CDR3 reads CASSQWQGSGGYTF. The CDR3 DNA reads TGTGCCAGCAGTCAATGGCAGGGGTCAGGTGGCTACACCTTC.